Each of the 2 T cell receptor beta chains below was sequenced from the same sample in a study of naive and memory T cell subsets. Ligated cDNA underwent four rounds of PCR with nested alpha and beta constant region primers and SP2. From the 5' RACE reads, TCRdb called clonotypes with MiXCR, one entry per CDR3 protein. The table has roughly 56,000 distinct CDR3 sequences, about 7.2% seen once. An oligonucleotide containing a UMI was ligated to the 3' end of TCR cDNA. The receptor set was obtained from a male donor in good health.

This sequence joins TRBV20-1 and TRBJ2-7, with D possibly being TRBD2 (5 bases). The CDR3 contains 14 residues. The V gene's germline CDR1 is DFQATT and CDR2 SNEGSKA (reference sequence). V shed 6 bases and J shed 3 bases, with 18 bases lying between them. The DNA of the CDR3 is TGCAGTGCCCCCAAGGAGGTGGGGAACTACGAGCAGTACTTC. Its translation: CSAPKEVGNYEQYF.

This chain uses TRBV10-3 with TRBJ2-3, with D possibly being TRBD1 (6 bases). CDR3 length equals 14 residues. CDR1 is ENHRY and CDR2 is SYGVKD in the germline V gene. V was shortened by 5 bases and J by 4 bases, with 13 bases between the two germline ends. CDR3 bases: TGTGCCATCAGTACAGGGTCGGAGGCAGATACGCAGTATTTT. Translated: CAISTGSEADTQYF.